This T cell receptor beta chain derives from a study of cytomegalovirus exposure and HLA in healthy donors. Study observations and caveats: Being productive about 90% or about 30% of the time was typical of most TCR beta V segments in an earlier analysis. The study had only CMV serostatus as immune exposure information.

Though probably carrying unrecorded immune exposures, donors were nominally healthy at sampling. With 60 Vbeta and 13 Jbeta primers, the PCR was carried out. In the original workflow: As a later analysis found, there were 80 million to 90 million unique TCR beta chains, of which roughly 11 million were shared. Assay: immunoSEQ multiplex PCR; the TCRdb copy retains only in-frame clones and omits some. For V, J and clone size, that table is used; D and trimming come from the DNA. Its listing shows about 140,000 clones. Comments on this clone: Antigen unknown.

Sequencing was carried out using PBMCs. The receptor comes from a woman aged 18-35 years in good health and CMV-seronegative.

The CDR3 loop is CASATLAGGDYEQYF. As DNA, the CDR3 is TGTGCCAGCGCCACCTTAGCGGGAGGAGACTACGAGCAGTACTTC. This chain joins TRBV19 and TRBJ2-7; TRBD2 matches 10 bases. Germline-derived CDR1 and CDR2 are LNHDA and SQIVND (reference sequence). With 9 bases clipped from V and 3 bases from J, the junction kept 11 bases outside the gene matches. The CDR3 runs 15 residues.